These 25 T cell receptor beta chains originate from one sample sequenced in a study of blood T cell repertoires in COVID-19. This table comes from immunoSEQ multiplex PCR, and its TCRdb copy is limited to in-frame clones, with some not included. Among some 250,000 clones, approximately 80% were seen once, and the ten largest hold over 12%. Sequencing used PBMCs or T cells enriched from blood (not recorded which). The receptors were gathered from a man aged 35 to 55 who had recovered from COVID-19.

The chain links TRBV7-2 to TRBJ2-5, with 12 bases identical to TRBD2. J gave up 0 bases and V 5 bases, and 4 bases lay outside the gene matches. CDR1 is SGHTA, CDR2 FQGNSA, per germline. The CDR3 covers 16 residues. CDR3 coding DNA: TGTGCCAGCAGCCGCCGACTAGCGGGGGACCAAGAGACCCAGTACTTC. This gives the protein CASSRRLAGDQETQYF.

This chain joins TRBV27 and TRBJ2-7; maybe TRBD2 (6 bases). CDR3 size: 12 residues. In germline, CDR1 is MNHEY, CDR2 SMNVEV (reference sequence). V was cut by 6 bases and J by 5 bases, with 11 bases left in between. The CDR3 spells CASSYGGDEQYF. DNA for the CDR3: TGTGCCAGCAGCTACGGGGGAGACGAGCAGTACTTC.

A single count supports this clone. The chain carries TRBV29-1 and TRBJ1-3, with D unresolved. The germline V and J ends were trimmed by 7 bases and 0 bases, with 7 bases remaining between them. Germline CDR1 is SQVTM and CDR2 is ANQGSEA. This CDR3 is 12 amino acids long. In nucleotides, the CDR3 is TGCAGCGGCGGCAGCTCTGGAAACACCATATATTTT. Translating gives CSGGSSGNTIYF. The whole variable domain, filled in from reference TRBV29-1 and TRBJ1-3, reads SAVISQKPSRDICQRGTSLTIQCQVDSQVTMMFWYRQQPGQSLTLIATANQGSEATYESGFVIDKFPISRPNLTFSTLTVSNMSPEDSSIYLCSGGSSGNTIYFGEGSWLTVV.

This chain connects TRBV5-1 to TRBJ2-7; TRBD2 might be the D (6 bases). The length of the CDR3 is 15 residues. Trimming left V 6 bases short and J 6 bases short, with 22 bases between. Per the germline V gene, CDR1 is SGHRS and CDR2 is YFSETQ. In nucleotides, the CDR3 is TGCGCCAGCACCCCGGGGGTTTCGGGGATTGGCGAGCAGTACTTC. Translated, it gives CASTPGVSGIGEQYF.

J is TRBJ1-1 and V is TRBV7-9, with a possible D match to TRBD1 (6 bases). CDR1 SEHNR and CDR2 FQNEAQ come from the germline V gene (reference sequence). Trimming removed 7 bases from V and 1 base from J, with 16 bases in between. This CDR3 has 15 residues. The CDR3 protein is CASTPEGTSNTEAFF. The CDR3 DNA is TGTGCCAGCACCCCAGAAGGGACATCGAACACTGAAGCTTTCTTT.

The chain uses TRBV15 and TRBJ2-5; 7 bases match TRBD2. Germline CDR1 and CDR2: LNHNV and YYDKDF (reference sequence). The J segment lost 5 bases and the V segment lost 1 base, leaving 7 bases of the junction unmatched. This CDR3 is 15 amino acids long. CDR3 nucleotide sequence: TGTGCCACCAGCAGAGGGGGAGGGGCGTTGGAGACCCAGTACTTC. Amino acid sequence: CATSRGGGALETQYF.

The chain couples TRBV7-2 to TRBJ1-6; TRBD1 matches 7 bases. The CDR3 spans 14 residues. The V gene's germline CDR1 is SGHTA and CDR2 FQGNSA. V dropped 5 bases and J dropped 5; count of bases not matched to a gene: 3. CDR3 bases: TGTGCCAGCAGCCGGGACAGTCATAATTCACCCCTCCACTTT. Translating it yields CASSRDSHNSPLHF.

The chain employs TRBV5-4 and TRBJ2-7, with TRBD2 identical over 7 bases. V dropped 5 bases and J dropped 2; count of bases not matched to a gene: 7. The CDR3 covers 14 residues. CDR1 is SGHNT and CDR2 is YYREEE in the germline V gene (reference sequence). The CDR3 spells CASSRRGLPYEQYF. Written as DNA, the CDR3 is TGTGCCAGCAGTCGCCGGGGACTACCCTACGAGCAGTACTTC.

This clone showed up just a few times. This chain joins TRBV2 and TRBJ1-4, with TRBD1 identical over 7 bases. Germline-derived CDR1 and CDR2 are SNHLY and FYNNEI. The CDR3 covers 12 residues. After removal of 8 bases from V and 7 bases from J, the junction contained 4 bases not matched to a gene. The CDR3, as DNA: TGTGCCAGCGGGCGGGACAGTGAAAAACTGTTTTTT. Its protein is CASGRDSEKLFF.

The chain carries TRBV4-1 and TRBJ2-3; possibly TRBD2 for D (6 bases). The V end lost 1 base, the J end lost 9 bases, and 17 bases lay between the germline ends. The V gene's germline CDR1 is MGHRA and CDR2 YSYEKL. The CDR3 runs 15 residues. In nucleotides, the CDR3 is TGCGCCAGCAGCCAAGCCACGACTAGTCCTTCCACGCAGTATTTT. Its protein product is CASSQATTSPSTQYF.

The rearrangement uses TRBV5-1 and TRBJ2-1, with a possible D match to TRBD1 (5 bases). Deletions cut 1 base from V and 6 bases from J, with 11 bases between. This CDR3 spans 14 amino acids. Germline lookup yields CDR1 SGHRS and CDR2 YFSETQ. For the CDR3, the DNA is TGCGCCAGCAGCTTGCGCAGGGATAGCAATGAGCAGTTCTTC. It specifies CASSLRRDSNEQFF.

The rearrangement links TRBV13 to TRBJ2-7, with 11 bases that match TRBD2. CDR1 PRHDT and CDR2 FYEKMQ come from the germline V gene (reference sequence). V shed 3 bases and J 5 bases; nucleotides not matched to a gene: 15. This CDR3 region has 18 residues. The CDR3 here is CASSLRMFSGRAEHEQYF. The CDR3 DNA reads TGTGCCAGCAGCTTGAGAATGTTTAGCGGGAGGGCCGAACACGAGCAGTACTTC.

This rearrangement joins TRBV11-1 to TRBJ1-1; D perhaps matches TRBD1 (5 bases). V dropped 2 bases and J dropped 11 bases, with 12 bases sitting between them. The germline gives CDR1 SGHAT, CDR2 FQDESV (reference sequence). This CDR3 comprises 12 residues. In DNA form, the CDR3 reads TGTGCCAGCAGCTTATCAAAGGGGTGGGCTTTCTTT. Amino acid sequence: CASSLSKGWAFF.

The V and J genes are TRBV5-1 and TRBJ1-2, with D unclear. CDR3 length: 14 residues. Trimming removed 8 bases at V and 4 bases at J, with 18 bases between. Germline loops: CDR1 SGHRS, CDR2 YFSETQ. CDR3 sequence: CASGLGGSLYGYTF. The DNA of the CDR3 is TGCGCCAGTGGGCTTGGAGGGTCCCTCTATGGCTACACCTTC.

The chain employs TRBV28 and TRBJ2-3, with D hard to call. V shed 2 bases and J shed 12 bases, with 12 bases lying between them. Per germline, CDR1 MDHEN and CDR2 SYDVKM. The CDR3 runs 12 residues. CDR3 protein: CASSLNSRSQYF. The DNA for the CDR3 is TGTGCCAGCAGTTTAAACTCCCGTTCCCAGTATTTT. Looking up the rest from reference TRBV28 and TRBJ2-3 gives the full variable domain: DVKVTQSSRYLVKRTGEKVFLECVQDMDHENMFWYRQDPGLGLRLIYFSYDVKMKEKGDIPEGYSVSREKKERFSLILESASTNQTSMYLCASSLNSRSQYFGPGTRLTVL.

V gene TRBV19 combines with J gene TRBJ1-1; TRBD1 matches at 10 bases. Germline-derived CDR1 and CDR2 are LNHDA and SQIVND (reference sequence). Germline trimming cut 3 bases from V and 4 bases from J; bases unmatched to any gene: 8. The CDR3 is made up of 16 amino acids. The CDR3 here is CASSIGTGAGSTEAFF. The CDR3 bases are TGTGCCAGTAGTATTGGGACAGGGGCTGGAAGCACTGAAGCTTTCTTT.

V usage is TRBV20-1 and J usage is TRBJ2-7; D is perhaps TRBD1 (5 bases). CDR3 length equals 14 residues. Germline CDR1 and CDR2: DFQATT and SNEGSKA (reference sequence). V was clipped by 3 bases and J by 7 bases, with 19 bases between them. The DNA for the CDR3 is TGCAGTGCTAGTATCTTTGGCAGGGTGGGAGAGCAGTACTTC. Translating it yields CSASIFGRVGEQYF.

This rearrangement joins TRBV18 to TRBJ2-3; the match to TRBD2 covers 12 bases. With V trimmed by 6 bases and J by 6 bases, 7 bases remained unmatched. There are 15 residues in the CDR3. Germline V CDR1 and CDR2: KGHSH, LQKENI. The CDR3 loop is CASSQRLAGEDTQYF. CDR3 sequence (DNA): TGTGCCAGCTCCCAGAGACTAGCGGGAGAGGATACGCAGTATTTT.

The chain has TRBV29-1 and TRBJ1-2; the D gene is possibly TRBD1 (5 bases). The germline V gene has CDR1 SQVTM and CDR2 ANQGSEA. The CDR3 is 11 residues long. Between the trimmed V and J ends, which lost 8 bases and 4 bases, there was a span of 11 bases. The CDR3 coding sequence is TGCAGCACCCAAGGGGTCTATGGCTACACCTTC. It encodes CSTQGVYGYTF. The full variable domain, rest sourced from reference TRBV29-1 and TRBJ1-2, is SAVISQKPSRDICQRGTSLTIQCQVDSQVTMMFWYRQQPGQSLTLIATANQGSEATYESGFVIDKFPISRPNLTFSTLTVSNMSPEDSSIYLCSTQGVYGYTFGSGTRLTVV.

This clone has a single count. Written as DNA, the CDR3 is TGTGCCAGTAGTGTCCCCGCGGAGTTTTATAGCAATCAGCCCCAGCATTTT. Protein sequence: CASSVPAEFYSNQPQHF. The V gene is TRBV19, the J gene TRBJ1-5; unclear D gene. Germline values: CDR1 LNHDA, CDR2 SQIVND (reference sequence). The CDR3 spans 17 residues. Trimming removed 5 bases from V and 0 bases from J, with 17 bases in between.

The V and J genes are TRBV30 and TRBJ2-1, with D possibly matching TRBD2 (5 bases). V shed 8 bases and J shed 5 bases, with 13 bases lying between them. CDR3 length equals 12 residues. Germline values: CDR1 GTSNPN, CDR2 SVGIG (reference sequence). CDR3: CARTGENNEQFF. The CDR3 DNA is TGTGCCCGTACCGGGGAAAACAATGAGCAGTTCTTC.

The rearrangement links TRBV25-1 to TRBJ2-3, with TRBD2 as a possible D gene (5 bases). CDR3 length equals 16 residues. Germline loops: CDR1 MGHDK, CDR2 SYGVNS. Trimming shortened V by 4 bases and J by 4 bases, and 18 bases separated the two germline ends. CDR3 DNA: TGTGCCAGCAGTGCTCCTGGAGAAAGGCGGGCAGATACGCAGTATTTT. This gives the protein CASSAPGERRADTQYF.

The chain is built from TRBV27 and TRBJ1-4; 7 bases align to TRBD1. This CDR3 region has 13 residues. The J segment lost 11 bases and the V segment lost 6 bases, leaving 9 bases of the junction unmatched. Germline V lookup: CDR1 MNHEY, CDR2 SMNVEV (reference sequence). CDR3 DNA sequence: TGTGCCAGCAGGTCACAGGGGATCGATAAACTGTTTTTT. Residues: CASRSQGIDKLFF.

J is TRBJ1-6 and V is TRBV2, with D tentatively TRBD1 (6 bases). Germline CDR1 reads SNHLY; CDR2 reads FYNNEI. V was shortened by 6 bases and J by 10 bases, with 16 bases between the two germline ends. CDR3 size: 14 residues. As DNA, the CDR3 is TGTGCCAGCAGACACAGGGAAGTAGTCTCACCCCTCCACTTT. Its protein is CASRHREVVSPLHF.

This clone was recorded a few times. J is TRBJ2-2 and V is TRBV27; 8 positions agree with TRBD1. The CDR3 has 16 amino acids. Germline values: CDR1 MNHEY, CDR2 SMNVEV (reference sequence). Trimming cost V 3 bases and J 5 bases; bases outside gene matches: 8. The CDR3 DNA follows: TGTGCCAGCAGTTTCCAAGGGACAGGTGGGACCGGGGAGCTGTTTTTT. Residues: CASSFQGTGGTGELFF.